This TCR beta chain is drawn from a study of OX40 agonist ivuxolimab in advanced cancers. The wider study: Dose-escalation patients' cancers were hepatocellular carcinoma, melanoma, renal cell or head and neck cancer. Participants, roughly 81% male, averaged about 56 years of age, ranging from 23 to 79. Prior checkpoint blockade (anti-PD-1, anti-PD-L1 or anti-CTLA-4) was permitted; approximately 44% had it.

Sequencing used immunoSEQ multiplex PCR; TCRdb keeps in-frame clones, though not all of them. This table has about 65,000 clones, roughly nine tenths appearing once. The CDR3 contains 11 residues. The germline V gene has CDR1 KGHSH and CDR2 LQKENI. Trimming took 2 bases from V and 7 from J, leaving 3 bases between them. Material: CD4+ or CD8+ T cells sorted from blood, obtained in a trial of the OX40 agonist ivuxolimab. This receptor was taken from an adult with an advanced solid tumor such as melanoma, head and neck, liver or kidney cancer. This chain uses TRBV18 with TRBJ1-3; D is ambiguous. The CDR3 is CASSPTNTIYF. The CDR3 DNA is TGTGCCAGCTCACCAACGAACACCATATATTTT. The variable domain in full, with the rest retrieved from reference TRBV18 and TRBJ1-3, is NAGVMQNPRHLVRRRGQEARLRCSPMKGHSHVYWYRQLPEEGLKFMVYLQKENIIDESGMPKERFSAEFPKEGPSILRIQQVVRGDSAAYFCASSPTNTIYFGEGSWLTVV.